This T cell receptor beta chain was identified during a study of blood T cells in healthy people across ages. Study conclusions and caveats: From one million sequenced T cells, diversity estimates were lower bounds. Naive CD4+ cells and diversity were both higher in long-lived donors than in aged donors.

This clonotype was seen a few times. As yet, its antigen is unknown. Through a sample-barcoded 5' primer and a J-beta primer mix, a second PCR was run for roughly 6 to 11 cycles. TCRdb analysed the 5' RACE reads with MiXCR anew, one entry per CDR3 protein. Among roughly 1 million distinct CDR3 sequences listed, 20% to 25% were seen once. The same data also went into a second study, on T cells of mothers and their children.

The sequencing sample was made of blood. The receptor's source is a girl under 10 years old in good health.

The CDR3 region has the DNA TGCAGTGCTAGACGGGGAAACCTTATCAATCAGCCCCAGCATTTT. It yields the protein CSARRGNLINQPQHF. This chain links TRBV20-1 with TRBJ1-5; D is undetermined. V was trimmed by 2 bases and J by 3 bases, leaving 14 bases between them. Germline CDR1 reads DFQATT; CDR2 reads SNEGSKA (reference sequence). CDR3 length: 15 amino acids.